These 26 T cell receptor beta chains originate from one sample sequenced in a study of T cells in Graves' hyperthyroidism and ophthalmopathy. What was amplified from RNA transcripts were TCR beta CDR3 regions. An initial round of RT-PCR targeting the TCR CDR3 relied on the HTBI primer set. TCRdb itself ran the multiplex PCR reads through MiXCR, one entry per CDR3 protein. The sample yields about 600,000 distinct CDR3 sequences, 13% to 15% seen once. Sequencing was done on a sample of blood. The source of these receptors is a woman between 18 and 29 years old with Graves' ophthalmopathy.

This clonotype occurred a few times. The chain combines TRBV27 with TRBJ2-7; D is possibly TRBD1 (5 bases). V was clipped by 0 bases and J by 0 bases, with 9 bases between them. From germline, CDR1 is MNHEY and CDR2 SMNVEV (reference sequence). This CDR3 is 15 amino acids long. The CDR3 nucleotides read TGTGCCAGCAGTTTATCATCCAGGGCCTCCTACGAGCAGTACTTC. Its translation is CASSLSSRASYEQYF.

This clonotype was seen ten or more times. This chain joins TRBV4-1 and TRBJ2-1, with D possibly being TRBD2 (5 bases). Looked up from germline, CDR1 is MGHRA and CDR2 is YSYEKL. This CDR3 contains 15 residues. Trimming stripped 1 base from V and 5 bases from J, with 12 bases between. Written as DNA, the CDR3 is TGCGCCAGCAGCCAAGTCGGGCTAGCAGACAATGAGCAGTTCTTC. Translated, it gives CASSQVGLADNEQFF.

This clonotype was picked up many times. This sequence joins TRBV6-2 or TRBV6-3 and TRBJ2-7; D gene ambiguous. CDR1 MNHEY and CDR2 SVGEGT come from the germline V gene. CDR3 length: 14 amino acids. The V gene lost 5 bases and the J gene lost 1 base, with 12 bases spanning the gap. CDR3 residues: CASSTRTNSYEQYF. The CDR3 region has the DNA TGTGCCAGCAGTACAAGGACGAATTCCTACGAGCAGTACTTC.

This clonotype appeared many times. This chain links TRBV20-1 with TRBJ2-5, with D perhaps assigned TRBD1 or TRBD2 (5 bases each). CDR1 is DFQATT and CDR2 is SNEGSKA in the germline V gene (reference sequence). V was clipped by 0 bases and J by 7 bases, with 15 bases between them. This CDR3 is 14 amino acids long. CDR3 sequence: CSAREIGAGRTQYF. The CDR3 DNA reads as TGCAGTGCTAGAGAGATAGGGGCGGGTAGGACCCAGTACTTC.

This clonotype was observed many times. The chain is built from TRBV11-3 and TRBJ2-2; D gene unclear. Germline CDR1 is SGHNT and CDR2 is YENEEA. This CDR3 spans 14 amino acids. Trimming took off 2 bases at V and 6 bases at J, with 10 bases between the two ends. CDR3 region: CASSLSPLAGELFF. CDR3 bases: TGTGCCAGCAGCTTATCGCCACTGGCCGGGGAGCTGTTTTTT.

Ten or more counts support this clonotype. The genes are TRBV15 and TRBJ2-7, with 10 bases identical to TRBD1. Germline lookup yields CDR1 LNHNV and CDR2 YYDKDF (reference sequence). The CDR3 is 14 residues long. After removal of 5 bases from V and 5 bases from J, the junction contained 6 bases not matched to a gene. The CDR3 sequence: CATSSDRGFHEQYF. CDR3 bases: TGTGCCACCAGCTCGGACAGGGGGTTCCACGAGCAGTACTTC.

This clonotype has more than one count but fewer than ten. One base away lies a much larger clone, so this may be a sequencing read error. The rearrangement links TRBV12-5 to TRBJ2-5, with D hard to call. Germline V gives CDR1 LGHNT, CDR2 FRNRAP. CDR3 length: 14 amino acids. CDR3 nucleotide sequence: TGTGTTAGTGGCCTAGGACGGATCCAAGAGACCCAGTACTTC. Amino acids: CVSGLGRIQETQYF.

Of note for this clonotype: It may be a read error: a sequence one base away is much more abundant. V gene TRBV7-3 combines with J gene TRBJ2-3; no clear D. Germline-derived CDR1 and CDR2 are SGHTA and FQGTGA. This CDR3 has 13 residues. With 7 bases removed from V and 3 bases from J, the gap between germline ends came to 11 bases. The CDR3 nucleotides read TGTGCCAGCAACCAATCCCGGACAGATACGCAGTATTTT. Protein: CASNQSRTDTQYF. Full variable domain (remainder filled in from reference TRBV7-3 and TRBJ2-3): GAGVSQTPSNKVTEKGKYVELRCDPISGHTALYWYRQSLGQGPEFLIYFQGTGAADDSGLPNDRFFAVRPEGSVSTLKIQRTERGDSAVYLCASNQSRTDTQYFGPGTRLTVL.

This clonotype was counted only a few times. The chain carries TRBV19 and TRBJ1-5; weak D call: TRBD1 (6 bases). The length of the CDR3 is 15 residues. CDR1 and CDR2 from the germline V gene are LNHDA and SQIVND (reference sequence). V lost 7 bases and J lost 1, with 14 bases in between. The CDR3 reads CASISQGLSNQPQHF. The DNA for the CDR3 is TGTGCCAGTATCTCGCAGGGGCTAAGCAATCAGCCCCAGCATTTT.

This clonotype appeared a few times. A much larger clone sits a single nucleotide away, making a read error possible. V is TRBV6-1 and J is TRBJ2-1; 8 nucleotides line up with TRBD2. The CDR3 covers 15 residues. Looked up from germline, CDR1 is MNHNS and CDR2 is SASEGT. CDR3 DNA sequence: TGTGCCAGCAGACGTGTAGCGGGGACCTACGATGAGCAGTTCTTC. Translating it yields CASRRVAGTYDEQFF.

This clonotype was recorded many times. Here the CDR3 reads CSATGQQVTYEQYF. CDR3 nucleotide sequence: TGCAGTGCCACTGGACAGCAGGTCACCTACGAGCAGTACTTC. The rearrangement joins TRBV20-1 to TRBJ2-7, with a weak D call TRBD1 (6 bases). The CDR3 has 14 residues. Germline loops: CDR1 DFQATT, CDR2 SNEGSKA (reference sequence). V shed 6 bases and J shed 2 bases, with 17 bases lying between them.

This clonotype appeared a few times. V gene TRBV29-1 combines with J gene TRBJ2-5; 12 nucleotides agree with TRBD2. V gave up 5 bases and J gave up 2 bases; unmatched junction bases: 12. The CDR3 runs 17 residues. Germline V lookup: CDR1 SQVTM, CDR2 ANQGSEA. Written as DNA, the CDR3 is TGCAGCGTTCTCCCCTTCCGACTAGCGGGGGAACAAGAGACCCAGTACTTC. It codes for CSVLPFRLAGEQETQYF.

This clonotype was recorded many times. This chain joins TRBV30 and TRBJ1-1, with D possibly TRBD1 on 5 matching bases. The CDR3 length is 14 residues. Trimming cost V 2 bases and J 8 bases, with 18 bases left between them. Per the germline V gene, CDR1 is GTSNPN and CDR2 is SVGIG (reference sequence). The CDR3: CAWSRRQPAPEAFF. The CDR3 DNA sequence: TGTGCCTGGAGTCGAAGACAGCCCGCTCCCGAAGCTTTCTTT.

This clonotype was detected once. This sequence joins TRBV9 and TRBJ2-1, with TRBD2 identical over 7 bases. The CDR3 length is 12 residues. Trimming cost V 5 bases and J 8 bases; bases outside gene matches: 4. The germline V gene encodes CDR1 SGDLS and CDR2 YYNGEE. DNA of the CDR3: TGTGCCAGCAGGGGGGGGGGGTATGAGCAGTTCTTC. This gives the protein CASRGGGYEQFF.

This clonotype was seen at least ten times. The CDR3 DNA follows: TGCAGTGCGGATTACAATGAGCAGTTCTTC. This encodes CSADYNEQFF. The chain carries TRBV20-1 and TRBJ2-1, with no clear D. V lost 6 bases and J lost 4, with 4 bases in between. This CDR3 has 10 amino acids. CDR1 and CDR2 from the germline V gene are DFQATT and SNEGSKA (reference sequence).

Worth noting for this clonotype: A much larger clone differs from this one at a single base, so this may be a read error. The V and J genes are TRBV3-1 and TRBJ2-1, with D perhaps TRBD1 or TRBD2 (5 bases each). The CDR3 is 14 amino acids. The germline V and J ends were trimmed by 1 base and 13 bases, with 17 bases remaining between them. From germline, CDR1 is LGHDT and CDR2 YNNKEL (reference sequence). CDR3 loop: CASSQVEGTETQFF. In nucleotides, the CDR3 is TGTGCCAGCAGCCAAGTAGAGGGGACGGAGACCCAGTTCTTC.

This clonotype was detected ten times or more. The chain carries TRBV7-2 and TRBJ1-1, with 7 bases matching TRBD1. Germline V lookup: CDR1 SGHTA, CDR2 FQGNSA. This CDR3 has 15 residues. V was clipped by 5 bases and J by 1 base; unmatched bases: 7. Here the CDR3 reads CASSAHRGGNTEAFF. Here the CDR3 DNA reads TGTGCCAGCAGCGCACACAGGGGTGGGAACACTGAAGCTTTCTTT.

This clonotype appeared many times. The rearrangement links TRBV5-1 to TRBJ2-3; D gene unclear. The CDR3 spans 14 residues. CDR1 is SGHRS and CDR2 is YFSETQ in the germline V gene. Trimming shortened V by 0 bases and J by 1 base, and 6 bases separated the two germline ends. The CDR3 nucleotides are TGCGCCAGCAGCTTGGCCGAGGGCACAGATACGCAGTATTTT. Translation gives CASSLAEGTDTQYF. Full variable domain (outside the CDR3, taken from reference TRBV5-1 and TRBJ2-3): KAGVTQTPRYLIKTRGQQVTLSCSPISGHRSVSWYQQTPGQGLQFLFEYFSETQRNKGNFPGRFSGRQFSNSRSEMNVSTLELGDSALYLCASSLAEGTDTQYFGPGTRLTVL.

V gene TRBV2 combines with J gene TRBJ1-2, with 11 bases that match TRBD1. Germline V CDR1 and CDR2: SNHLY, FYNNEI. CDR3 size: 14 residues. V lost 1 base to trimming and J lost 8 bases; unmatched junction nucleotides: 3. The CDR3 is CASSEGTGGRGYTF. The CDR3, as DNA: TGTGCCAGCAGTGAAGGGACAGGGGGCCGCGGCTACACCTTC.

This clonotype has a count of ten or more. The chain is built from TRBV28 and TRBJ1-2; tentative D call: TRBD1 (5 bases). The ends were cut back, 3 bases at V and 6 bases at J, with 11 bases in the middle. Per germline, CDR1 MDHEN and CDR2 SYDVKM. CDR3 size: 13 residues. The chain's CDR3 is CASSLARANGYTF. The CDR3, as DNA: TGTGCCAGCAGTTTGGCCAGGGCGAATGGCTACACCTTC.

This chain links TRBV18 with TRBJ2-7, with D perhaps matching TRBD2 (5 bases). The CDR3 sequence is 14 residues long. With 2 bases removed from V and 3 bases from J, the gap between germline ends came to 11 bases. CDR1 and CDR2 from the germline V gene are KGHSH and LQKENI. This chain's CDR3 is CASSPAGALYEQYF. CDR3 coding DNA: TGTGCCAGCTCACCAGCGGGTGCGCTCTACGAGCAGTACTTC. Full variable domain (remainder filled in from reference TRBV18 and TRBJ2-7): NAGVMQNPRHLVRRRGQEARLRCSPMKGHSHVYWYRQLPEEGLKFMVYLQKENIIDESGMPKERFSAEFPKEGPSILRIQQVVRGDSAAYFCASSPAGALYEQYFGPGTRLTVT.

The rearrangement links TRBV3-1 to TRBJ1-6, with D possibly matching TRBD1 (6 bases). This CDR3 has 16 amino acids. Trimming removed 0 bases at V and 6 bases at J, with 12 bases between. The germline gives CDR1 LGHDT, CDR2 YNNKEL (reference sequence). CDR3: CASSQEKGGSNSPLHF. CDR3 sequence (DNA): TGTGCCAGCAGCCAAGAAAAGGGGGGGAGTAATTCACCCCTCCACTTT. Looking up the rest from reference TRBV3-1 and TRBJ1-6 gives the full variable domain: DTAVSQTPKYLVTQMGNDKSIKCEQNLGHDTMYWYKQDSKKFLKIMFSYNNKELIINETVPNRFSPKSPDKAHLNLHINSLELGDSAVYFCASSQEKGGSNSPLHFGNGTRLTVT.

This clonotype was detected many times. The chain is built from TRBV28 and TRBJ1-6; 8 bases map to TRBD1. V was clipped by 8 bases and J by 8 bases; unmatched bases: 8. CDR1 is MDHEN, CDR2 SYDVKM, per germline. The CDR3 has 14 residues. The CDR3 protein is CASEAGGAYSPLHF. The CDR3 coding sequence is TGTGCCAGCGAAGCAGGGGGCGCTTATTCACCCCTCCACTTT. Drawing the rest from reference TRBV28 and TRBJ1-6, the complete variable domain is DVKVTQSSRYLVKRTGEKVFLECVQDMDHENMFWYRQDPGLGLRLIYFSYDVKMKEKGDIPEGYSVSREKKERFSLILESASTNQTSMYLCASEAGGAYSPLHFGNGTRLTVT.

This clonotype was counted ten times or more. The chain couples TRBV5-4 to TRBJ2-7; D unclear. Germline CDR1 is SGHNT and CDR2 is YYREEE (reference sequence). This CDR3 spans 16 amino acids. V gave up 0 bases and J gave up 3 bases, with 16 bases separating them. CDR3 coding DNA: TGTGCCAGCAGCTTGGATCAGGCACTATCGGGCTACGAGCAGTACTTC. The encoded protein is CASSLDQALSGYEQYF.

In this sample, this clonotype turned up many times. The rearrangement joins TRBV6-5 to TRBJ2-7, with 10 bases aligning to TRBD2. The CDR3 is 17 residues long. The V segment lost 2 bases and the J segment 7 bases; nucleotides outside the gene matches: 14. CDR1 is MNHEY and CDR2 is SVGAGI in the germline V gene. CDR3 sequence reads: CASSYLTLAGGPYEQYF. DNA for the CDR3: TGTGCCAGCAGTTACCTAACCTTAGCGGGAGGCCCGTATGAGCAGTACTTC.

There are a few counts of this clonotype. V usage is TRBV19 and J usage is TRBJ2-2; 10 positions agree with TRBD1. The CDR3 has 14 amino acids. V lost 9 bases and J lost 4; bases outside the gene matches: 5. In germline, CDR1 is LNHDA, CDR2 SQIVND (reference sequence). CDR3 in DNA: TGTGCCAGCAGCGGGACAGGGGTCACCGGGGAGCTGTTTTTT. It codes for CASSGTGVTGELFF.